This T cell receptor beta chain was identified in a study of PD-1 blockade in mismatch repair-deficient tumors. Across the whole study: Enrolled about 2013-2016, patients had progressing, pretreated mismatch repair-deficient cancers of about twelve types. Study observations and caveats: Tumor-resident clones, often absent from pretreatment blood, expanded after pembrolizumab and then contracted.

Clones were read by immunoSEQ multiplex PCR, and TCRdb kept only the in-frame ones, dropping some. Among under 150,000 clones listed, 88% were seen once. Concerning this clone itself: The antigen remains undetermined.

CDR1 is DFQATT, CDR2 SNEGSKA, per germline (reference sequence). The J segment lost 9 bases and the V segment lost 4 bases, leaving 5 bases of the junction unmatched. This CDR3 is 11 amino acids long. All patients were mismatch repair deficient, assessed by either PCR or immunohistochemistry. The TCR-sequenced patients were a few responders to pembrolizumab. The chain has TRBV20-1 and TRBJ2-5, with 7 positions matching TRBD1. Sample: peripheral blood, taken approximately 73 weeks after starting pembrolizumab. This clonotype was sampled from an adult with mismatch repair-deficient cancer. The CDR3: CSATTGPAQYF. For the CDR3, the DNA is TGCAGTGCTACGACAGGGCCAGCCCAGTACTTC.